This TCR beta chain was retrieved from a study of control samples from healthy donors and cancer patients. Repertoires were generated with immunoSEQ multiplex PCR, while TCRdb's copy carries only in-frame clones and drops some. The sample carries roughly 130,000 clones, around 90% recorded once. The germline CDR1 and CDR2 sequences are SGHRS and YFSETQ. This CDR3 is built from 15 residues. V gave up 1 base and J gave up 10 bases, with 20 bases separating them. What was sequenced was blood. This TCR came from a man younger than 30 in good health. The chain recombines TRBV5-1 with TRBJ1-2, with D perhaps matching TRBD1 (5 bases). The CDR3 region is CASSLSHGTARDYTF. The CDR3 bases are TGCGCCAGCAGCTTGTCTCACGGGACGGCCAGAGACTACACCTTC.